Included here is one T cell receptor (beta chain) sequence, with context. Its target is not known. V shed 5 bases and J 5 bases; nucleotides not matched to a gene: 5. Looked up from germline, CDR1 is LGHNA and CDR2 is YSLEER. The CDR3 is 13 amino acids. This entry belongs to a study of human thymus T cells. Whole-study results and caveats: Thymic and blood repertoires seemed to favor certain V and J genes.

The people who donated were healthy Finnish babies having corrective surgery for congenital heart defects. TCRdb's copy holds only in-frame clones and misses some; the assay was immunoSEQ multiplex PCR. Among 35,000 to 55,000 clones listed, about 94% were seen once. The material sequenced was blood. The clonotype originates from a boy younger than two with a congenital heart defect but otherwise immunologically healthy. The rearrangement uses TRBV4-3 and TRBJ2-5, with 7 bases matching TRBD1. CDR3 residues: CASSFDREETQYF. The CDR3 DNA reads as TGCGCCAGCAGCTTCGACAGGGAGGAGACCCAGTACTTC.